This section outlines one T cell receptor beta chain sequence together with its context. As yet, its antigen is unknown. This record comes from a study of T cell responses to AZD1222 COVID-19 vaccine. Assay used: immunoSEQ multiplex PCR; TCRdb lists only in-frame clones, some missing. The repertoire holds about 130,000 clones, with 80% to 95% as singletons. Study results and limitations: Spike-specific TCR breadth and depth both grew after two AZD1222 doses. Dominant CD4 TCR responses targeted spike regions 160-218 and 743-854. In the spike-specific TCR repertoire, nearly half reportedly target unmutated variant regions.

This TCR derives from an adult in good health. The sample here was peripheral blood, taken on day 0 of MenACWY control vaccination.

The CDR3 protein is CASSQQGPSGNTIYF. The CDR3 DNA sequence: TGTGCCAGCAGCCAACAGGGCCCCTCTGGAAACACCATATATTTT. This chain joins TRBV3-1 (or the pseudogene TRBV3-2) and TRBJ1-3; TRBD1 is a possible D gene (5 bases). The length of the CDR3 is 15 residues. The V end was cut by 2 bases, the J end by 0 bases, with 8 bases between. CDR1 is LGHDT and CDR2 is YNNKEL in the germline V gene (reference sequence).